Each of the 30 T cell receptor beta chains below was sequenced from the same sample in a study of sequential checkpoint blockade in melanoma. The treatment is: randomized to nivolumab then ipilimumab (arm A) or the reverse (arm B). The assay was immunoSEQ multiplex PCR, and TCRdb's table has in-frame clones only and misses some. Here the sample spans roughly 4,200 clones, about a quarter being singletons. This material consisted of tumor tissue (inferred from file names), taken from a patient given nivolumab and ipilimumab in sequence. The receptors were gathered from a human donor with melanoma.

The CDR3 DNA is TGTGCCAGTAGTATTAGAAGGGGCGATCAGCCCCAGCATTTT. This gives the protein CASSIRRGDQPQHF. V and J are TRBV19 and TRBJ1-5, with D possibly matching TRBD1 (5 bases). The CDR3 spans 14 residues. V shed 3 bases and J shed 5 bases, with 11 bases lying between them. CDR1 is LNHDA, CDR2 SQIVND, per germline (reference sequence).

The chain employs TRBV18 and TRBJ2-7; tentatively, D is TRBD1 or TRBD2 (5 bases each). V dropped 4 bases and J dropped 6 bases, with 16 bases sitting between them. The CDR3 is 14 amino acids. Germline CDR1 and CDR2: KGHSH and LQKENI. The DNA of the CDR3 is TGTGCCAGCTCACAGCCGCCCGGGACCCCCGAGCAGTACTTC. This encodes CASSQPPGTPEQYF.

The gene calls are TRBV29-1 and TRBJ1-2; D perhaps matches TRBD1 (5 bases). The V and J ends lost 4 bases and 0 bases respectively, with 9 bases between them. The CDR3 has 13 amino acids. CDR1 and CDR2 (germline): SQVTM, ANQGSEA. CDR3 protein: CSVVAGTNYGYTF. CDR3 coding DNA: TGCAGCGTTGTCGCAGGGACTAACTATGGCTACACCTTC.

In this sample, this clone turned up many times. V gene TRBV11-3 combines with J gene TRBJ1-2; no definite D call. The CDR3 consists of 14 residues. Germline values: CDR1 SGHNT, CDR2 YENEEA. V lost 7 bases and J 4 bases, leaving 16 bases between the germline ends. Here the CDR3 DNA reads TGTGCCAGCATCCCTACCGAGCAGGCCTATGGCTACACCTTC. As protein: CASIPTEQAYGYTF.

The chain carries TRBV25-1 and TRBJ2-4, with 9 positions matching TRBD2. This CDR3 spans 16 amino acids. Germline CDR1 reads MGHDK; CDR2 reads SYGVNS. J was trimmed by 0 bases and V by 4 bases; bases with no gene match: 4. CDR3 sequence reads: CASSALAGKAKNIQYF. In DNA, the CDR3 is TGTGCCAGCAGTGCTCTAGCGGGAAAAGCCAAAAACATTCAGTACTTC. Combining the CDR3 with reference TRBV25-1 and TRBJ2-4 gives the whole variable domain EADIYQTPRYLVIGTGKKITLECSQTMGHDKMYWYQQDPGMELHLIHYSYGVNSTEKGDLSSESTVSRIRTEHFPLTLESARPSHTSQYLCASSALAGKAKNIQYFGAGTRLSVL.

The rearrangement joins TRBV29-1 to TRBJ2-7; D ambiguous. The V and J ends lost 5 bases and 2 bases respectively, with 10 bases between them. Germline loops: CDR1 SQVTM, CDR2 ANQGSEA. There are 12 residues in the CDR3. The CDR3 region is CSVRQQTYEQYF. In DNA, the CDR3 is TGCAGCGTTAGGCAACAGACCTACGAGCAGTACTTC.

This sequence joins TRBV12-5 and TRBJ2-3; D is perhaps TRBD2 (5 bases). Trimming stripped 6 bases from V and 0 bases from J, with 7 bases between. This CDR3 region has 13 residues. The germline CDR1 and CDR2 sequences are LGHNT and FRNRAP. The CDR3 region is CASGGLSTDTQYF. The CDR3 bases are TGTGCTAGTGGCGGACTGAGCACAGATACGCAGTATTTT.

The table lists this clone with a few counts. V gene TRBV23-1 combines with J gene TRBJ1-4; D gene ambiguous. TRBV23-1 is marked as an open reading frame, function uncertain. The CDR3 is made up of 15 amino acids. V lost 0 bases and J 7 bases, leaving 12 bases between the germline ends. The CDR3 region is CASSQSGRRIEKLFF. CDR3 DNA sequence: TGCGCCAGCAGTCAATCCGGGCGGCGTATTGAAAAACTGTTTTTT.

The V gene is TRBV5-1, the J gene TRBJ2-1; 9 bases map to TRBD1. The ends lost 1 base at V and 8 bases at J; junction bases unmatched: 10. CDR3 length: 16 residues. CDR1 and CDR2 (germline): SGHRS, YFSETQ. CDR3 in amino acids: CASSLSGGTGYYEQFF. The DNA of the CDR3 is TGCGCCAGCAGCTTGAGTGGCGGGACAGGGTATTATGAGCAGTTCTTC.

The rearrangement uses TRBV15 and TRBJ1-3; tentatively, D is TRBD1 (5 bases). The CDR3 loop spans 15 amino acids. Germline V gene data show CDR1 as LNHNV and CDR2 as YYDKDF (reference sequence). V was pared by 5 bases and J by 3 bases, with 14 bases between. The CDR3 reads CATSFSPGSGNTIYF. Written as DNA, the CDR3 is TGTGCCACCAGCTTTTCACCAGGGAGTGGAAACACCATATATTTT.

This clone has more than one count but fewer than ten. J is TRBJ2-3 and V is TRBV30; the D is unclear. Trimming removed 7 bases from V and 2 bases from J, with 13 bases in between. Looked up from germline, CDR1 is GTSNPN and CDR2 is SVGIG (reference sequence). This CDR3 region has 13 residues. The CDR3 region has the DNA TGTGCCTTACAACCGTACGACACAGATACGCAGTATTTT. Encoded protein: CALQPYDTDTQYF.

By sample share, this clone is medium-sized (0.01 to 0.1%). The chain couples TRBV6-8 to TRBJ1-5, with D uncertain. Trimming stripped 1 base from V and 1 base from J, with 5 bases between. The CDR3 runs 14 residues. Germline values: CDR1 MNHGY, CDR2 SAAAGT. CDR3 loop: CASSYLNSNQPQHF. For the CDR3, the DNA is TGTGCCAGCAGTTACTTGAACAGCAATCAGCCCCAGCATTTT.

In nucleotides, the CDR3 is TGTGCCAGTCTCCGGGACAGGGGATATACCGGGGAGCTGTTTTTT. Amino acid sequence: CASLRDRGYTGELFF. V is TRBV19 and J is TRBJ2-2; 10 nucleotides match TRBD1. The germline gives CDR1 LNHDA, CDR2 SQIVND (reference sequence). V shed 8 bases, J shed 5 bases, and the junction held 8 bases outside the gene matches. CDR3 length: 15 amino acids.

This clone came up many times. The chain links TRBV7-2 to TRBJ1-2; 7 nucleotides line up with TRBD1. The CDR3 runs to 13 residues. The germline V gene encodes CDR1 SGHTA and CDR2 FQGNSA. The V gene end was trimmed by 5 bases and the J gene end by 4 bases; junction bases not matched to a gene: 4. The CDR3 region has the DNA TGTGCCAGCAGCGACAGGGTTGGCTATGGCTACACCTTC. Translated, it gives CASSDRVGYGYTF. The whole variable domain, remainder taken from reference TRBV7-2 and TRBJ1-2, is GAGVSQSPSNKVTEKGKDVELRCDPISGHTALYWYRQSLGQGLEFLIYFQGNSAPDKSGLPSDRFSAERTGGSVSTLTIQRTQQEDSAVYLCASSDRVGYGYTFGSGTRLTVV.

Ten or more counts support this clone. This sequence joins TRBV11-3 and TRBJ2-7; TRBD2 agrees at 13 bases. The J segment lost 3 bases and the V segment lost 5 bases, leaving 4 bases of the junction unmatched. The CDR3 covers 15 residues. CDR1 and CDR2 from the germline V gene are SGHNT and YENEEA. CDR3: CASSPGTSGNYEQYF. DNA for the CDR3: TGTGCCAGCAGCCCTGGGACTAGCGGGAACTACGAGCAGTACTTC.

J is TRBJ2-3 and V is TRBV11-3; tentatively, D is TRBD1 (6 bases). The V gene's germline CDR1 is SGHNT and CDR2 YENEEA. The V and J ends lost 4 bases and 0 bases respectively, with 8 bases between them. The CDR3 consists of 14 residues. This CDR3 reads CASSSGDSTDTQYF. DNA of the CDR3: TGTGCCAGCAGCTCAGGGGACAGCACAGATACGCAGTATTTT.

The V and J genes are TRBV14 and TRBJ2-5; the D gene could be TRBD1 or TRBD2 (5 bases each). V was shortened by 4 bases and J by 5 bases, with 14 bases between the two germline ends. Per germline, CDR1 SGHDN and CDR2 FVKESK. This CDR3 is built from 14 residues. The CDR3 reads CASSRGPRVETQYF. CDR3 nucleotides: TGTGCCAGCAGCCGGGGACCGAGAGTGGAGACCCAGTACTTC.

In this sample, this clone turned up once. The chain is built from TRBV30 and TRBJ2-4; D is perhaps TRBD2 (6 bases). CDR3 length: 14 residues. The germline gives CDR1 GTSNPN, CDR2 SVGIG (reference sequence). Deletions cut 4 bases from V and 4 bases from J, with 14 bases between. The CDR3 is CAWNWGRGKNIQYF. The DNA of the CDR3 is TGTGCCTGGAATTGGGGACGGGGGAAAAACATTCAGTACTTC.

The table lists this clone with many counts. This chain uses TRBV11-3 with TRBJ2-1; 11 bases fit TRBD2. The CDR3 length is 15 residues. V dropped 5 bases and J dropped 3; count of bases not matched to a gene: 3. Germline loops: CDR1 SGHNT, CDR2 YENEEA. This CDR3 is CASSPGTSGYNEQFF. CDR3 nucleotides: TGTGCCAGCAGCCCCGGGACTAGCGGCTACAATGAGCAGTTCTTC. Variable domain in full (rest from reference TRBV11-3 and TRBJ2-1): EAGVVQSPRYKIIEKKQPVAFWCNPISGHNTLYWYLQNLGQGPELLIRYENEEAVDDSQLPKDRFSAERLKGVDSTLKIQPAELGDSAVYLCASSPGTSGYNEQFFGPGTRLTVL.

This clone ranks as medium-sized. The chain is built from TRBV11-3 and TRBJ2-1; D perhaps matches TRBD2 (6 bases). V shed 6 bases and J shed 0 bases, with 15 bases lying between them. The CDR3 loop spans 16 amino acids. Germline V gives CDR1 SGHNT, CDR2 YENEEA. The CDR3 bases are TGTGCCAGCAGTAGCGCTGGGACTCTCTCCTACAATGAGCAGTTCTTC. It translates to CASSSAGTLSYNEQFF.

CDR3 region: CASSLLGGGTGELFF. In DNA, the CDR3 is TGCGCCAGCAGCTTGTTAGGGGGAGGCACCGGGGAGCTGTTTTTT. The chain employs TRBV5-1 and TRBJ2-2; D could derive from TRBD1 or TRBD2 (6 bases each). CDR3 length: 15 amino acids. V lost 1 base and J 4 bases, leaving 11 bases between the germline ends. Per germline, CDR1 SGHRS and CDR2 YFSETQ. Full variable domain (rest looked up from reference TRBV5-1 and TRBJ2-2): KAGVTQTPRYLIKTRGQQVTLSCSPISGHRSVSWYQQTPGQGLQFLFEYFSETQRNKGNFPGRFSGRQFSNSRSEMNVSTLELGDSALYLCASSLLGGGTGELFFGEGSRLTVL.

This clone was seen repeatedly, ten times or more. The V call is TRBV11-3, the J call TRBJ2-3; D remains ambiguous. The V end was cut by 2 bases, the J end by 0 bases, with 6 bases between. Germline assignment: CDR1 SGHNT and CDR2 YENEEA. The CDR3 has 14 residues. The CDR3 here is CASSLPQSTDTQYF. The CDR3 DNA reads TGTGCCAGCAGCTTACCGCAGAGCACAGATACGCAGTATTTT.

There are a few counts of this clone. The chain uses TRBV28 and TRBJ2-5, with D maybe TRBD2 (6 bases). The CDR3 runs 12 residues. From germline, CDR1 is MDHEN and CDR2 SYDVKM. V lost 5 bases, J lost 4 bases, and 8 bases lay in between. CDR3 amino acids: CASSPGVETQYF. The CDR3 DNA is TGTGCCAGCAGTCCGGGAGTAGAGACCCAGTACTTC.

J is TRBJ1-4 and V is TRBV9, with D possibly being TRBD1 (6 bases). Trimming cost V 2 bases and J 7 bases, with 12 bases left between them. Germline values: CDR1 SGDLS, CDR2 YYNGEE. CDR3 length equals 14 residues. In DNA, the CDR3 is TGTGCCAGCAGCGTCTCAGGAGGGGGTGAAAAACTGTTTTTT. It is translated as CASSVSGGGEKLFF.

The CDR3: CAWVGPNYGYTF. The CDR3 bases are TGTGCCTGGGTCGGACCTAACTATGGCTACACCTTC. The rearrangement joins TRBV30 to TRBJ1-2; D not certain. Germline V CDR1 and CDR2: GTSNPN, SVGIG (reference sequence). The CDR3 spans 12 residues. Trimming removed 5 bases at V and 0 bases at J, with 7 bases between.

This clone was picked up many times. Here the CDR3 DNA reads TGTGCCAGCAGCCCTGGGACTAGCGGGAGGGCCGGCGAGCAGTTCTTC. Translated, it gives CASSPGTSGRAGEQFF. The gene calls are TRBV7-1 and TRBJ2-1, with 16 bases that match TRBD2. TRBV7-1 belongs to the ORF category, with a function that is uncertain. The CDR3 loop spans 16 amino acids. The junction had 8 bases not matched to a gene; V was cut back by 5 bases and J by 10 bases.

This clone has only a few counts. J is TRBJ1-1 and V is TRBV6-8, with D perhaps TRBD1 (5 bases). Germline V gene lookup returns CDR1 MNHGY and CDR2 SAAAGT. This CDR3 is 14 amino acids long. V gave up 0 bases and J gave up 4 bases, with 9 bases separating them. The CDR3 sequence is CASSYSGVITEAFF. The CDR3 DNA is TGTGCCAGCAGTTACTCAGGGGTTATCACTGAAGCTTTCTTT.

The J gene is TRBJ2-1, the V gene TRBV29-1; 12 positions agree with TRBD2. The CDR3 has 15 amino acids. J lost 8 bases, V lost 2 bases, and 7 bases had no gene match. Germline lookup yields CDR1 SQVTM and CDR2 ANQGSEA. The CDR3 DNA follows: TGCAGCGTTGAACCCCCTAGCGGGAGGGTAGATGAGCAGTTCTTC. It encodes CSVEPPSGRVDEQFF.

The sample holds many counts of this clone. The rearrangement links TRBV11-3 to TRBJ2-2; D is undetermined. Germline assignment: CDR1 SGHNT and CDR2 YENEEA. This CDR3 is built from 15 residues. Trimming removed 5 bases at V and 5 bases at J, with 15 bases between. CDR3 nucleotide sequence: TGTGCCAGCAGCGCCGGAGTAGTAGGGACCGGGGAGCTGTTTTTT. It translates to CASSAGVVGTGELFF.

This clone was seen once. The gene calls are TRBV19 and TRBJ2-3; D is ambiguous. This CDR3 spans 17 amino acids. V lost 7 bases and J 0 bases, leaving 20 bases between the germline ends. The germline V gene encodes CDR1 LNHDA and CDR2 SQIVND (reference sequence). CDR3: CASTPGLGRLSTDTQYF. The DNA of the CDR3 is TGTGCCAGTACCCCCGGGTTAGGCCGGCTTAGCACAGATACGCAGTATTTT.